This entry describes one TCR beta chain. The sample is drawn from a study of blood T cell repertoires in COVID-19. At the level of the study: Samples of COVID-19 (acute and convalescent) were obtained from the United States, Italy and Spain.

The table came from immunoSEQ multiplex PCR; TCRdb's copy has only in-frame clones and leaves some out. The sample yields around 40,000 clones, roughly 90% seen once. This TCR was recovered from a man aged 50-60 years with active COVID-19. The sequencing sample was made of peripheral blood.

CDR3 sequence reads: CASSDVTGEGQPQHF. CDR3 bases: TGTGCCAGCAGTGACGTGACAGGGGAAGGGCAGCCCCAGCATTTT. The chain is built from TRBV6-1 and TRBJ1-5; the match to TRBD1 covers 8 bases. The germline V gene has CDR1 MNHNS and CDR2 SASEGT. With 3 bases clipped from V and 7 bases from J, the junction kept 8 bases outside the gene matches. CDR3 length equals 15 residues.